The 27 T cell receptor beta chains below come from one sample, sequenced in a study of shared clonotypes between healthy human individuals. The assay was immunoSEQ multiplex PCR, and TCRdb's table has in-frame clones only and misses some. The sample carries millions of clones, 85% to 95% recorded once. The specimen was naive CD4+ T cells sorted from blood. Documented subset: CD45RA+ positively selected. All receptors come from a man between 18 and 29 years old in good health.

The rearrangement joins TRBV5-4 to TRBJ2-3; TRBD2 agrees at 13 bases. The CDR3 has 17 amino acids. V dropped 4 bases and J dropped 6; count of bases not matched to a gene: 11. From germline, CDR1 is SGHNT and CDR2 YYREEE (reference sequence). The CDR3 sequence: CASSRPGLAGITDTQYF. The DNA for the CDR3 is TGTGCCAGCAGCAGGCCGGGACTAGCGGGGATAACGGATACGCAGTATTTT.

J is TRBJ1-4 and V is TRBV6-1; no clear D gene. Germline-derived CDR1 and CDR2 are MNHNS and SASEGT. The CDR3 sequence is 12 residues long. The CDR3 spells CAVGGTNEKLFF. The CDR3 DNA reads TGTGCTGTAGGAGGCACCAATGAAAAACTGTTTTTT.

The CDR3 reads CASSRTGTSGRNEQYF. The CDR3 coding sequence is TGCGCCAGCAGCCGAACCGGTACTAGCGGGAGAAACGAGCAGTACTTC. This rearrangement joins TRBV4-3 to TRBJ2-7; 11 positions agree with TRBD2. V lost 4 bases and J lost 5; bases outside the gene matches: 10. CDR3 size: 16 residues. Germline CDR1 reads LGHNA; CDR2 reads YSLEER.

DNA for the CDR3: TGTGCCAGCAGCTTCGACAGGGTGGCAAGCGAGCAGTACTTC. Translation gives CASSFDRVASEQYF. The chain has TRBV7-8 and TRBJ2-7; 7 nucleotides line up with TRBD1. This CDR3 contains 14 residues. Germline V gene data show CDR1 as SGHVS and CDR2 as FQNEAQ. V lost 3 bases to trimming and J lost 6 bases; unmatched junction nucleotides: 8.

The CDR3 sequence: CASSSAGAGQETQYF. The CDR3, as DNA: TGTGCCAGCAGCTCCGCCGGAGCGGGCCAAGAGACCCAGTACTTC. The chain uses TRBV11-2 and TRBJ2-5; D might be TRBD2 (6 bases). The germline CDR1 and CDR2 sequences are SGHAT and FQNNGV. The CDR3 covers 15 residues. V shed 4 bases and J shed 1 base, with 13 bases lying between them.

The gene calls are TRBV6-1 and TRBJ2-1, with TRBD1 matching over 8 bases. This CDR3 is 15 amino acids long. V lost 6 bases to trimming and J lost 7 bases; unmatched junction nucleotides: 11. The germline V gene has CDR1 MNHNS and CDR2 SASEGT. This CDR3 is CASRRQGIMGNEQFF. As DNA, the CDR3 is TGTGCCAGCAGGAGACAGGGGATCATGGGGAATGAGCAGTTCTTC.

The CDR3, as DNA: TGTGCCAGCAGCTTAGACAGGGGAGGGGGTTCACCCCTCCACTTT. This translates into CASSLDRGGGSPLHF. The V call is TRBV7-2, the J call TRBJ1-6; 7 bases match TRBD1. Germline-derived CDR1 and CDR2 are SGHTA and FQGNSA. Germline trimming cut 1 base from V and 9 bases from J; bases unmatched to any gene: 6. The CDR3 is 15 residues long.

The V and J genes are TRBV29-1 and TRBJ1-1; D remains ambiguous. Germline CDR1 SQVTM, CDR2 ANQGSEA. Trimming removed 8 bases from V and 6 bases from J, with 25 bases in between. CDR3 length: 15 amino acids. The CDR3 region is CSHSLSPGSWAEAFF. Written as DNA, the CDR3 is TGCAGCCATTCCCTTTCACCGGGCTCATGGGCTGAAGCTTTCTTT.

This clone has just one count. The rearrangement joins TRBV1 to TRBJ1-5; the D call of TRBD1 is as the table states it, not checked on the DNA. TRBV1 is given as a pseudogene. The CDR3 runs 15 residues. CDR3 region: CTSSQEPRSNQPQHF. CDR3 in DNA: TGCACCAGCAGCCAAGAACCCAGGAGCAATCAGCCCCAGCATTTT.

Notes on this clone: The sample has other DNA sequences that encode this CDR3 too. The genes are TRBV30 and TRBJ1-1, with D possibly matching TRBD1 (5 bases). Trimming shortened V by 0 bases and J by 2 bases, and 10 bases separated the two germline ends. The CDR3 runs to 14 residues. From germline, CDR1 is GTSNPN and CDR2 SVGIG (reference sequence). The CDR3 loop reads CAWSVQVTNTEAFF. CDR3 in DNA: TGTGCCTGGAGTGTACAGGTCACCAACACTGAAGCTTTCTTT.

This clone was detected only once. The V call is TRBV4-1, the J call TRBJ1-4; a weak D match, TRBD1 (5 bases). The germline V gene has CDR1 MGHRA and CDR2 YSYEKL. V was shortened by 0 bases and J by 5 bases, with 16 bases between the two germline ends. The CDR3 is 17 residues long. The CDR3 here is CASSQENEGVSNEKLFF. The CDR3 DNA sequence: TGCGCCAGCAGCCAAGAGAATGAAGGGGTCTCGAATGAAAAACTGTTTTTT.

The CDR3 spells CASSHRVSYEQYF. The DNA of the CDR3 is TGTGCCAGCAGTCACAGGGTCTCCTACGAGCAGTACTTC. J is TRBJ2-7 and V is TRBV6-6; a weak D match, TRBD1 (6 bases). Germline V gene lookup returns CDR1 MNHNY and CDR2 SVGAGI (reference sequence). CDR3 size: 13 residues. V dropped 5 bases and J dropped 0 bases, with 8 bases sitting between them.

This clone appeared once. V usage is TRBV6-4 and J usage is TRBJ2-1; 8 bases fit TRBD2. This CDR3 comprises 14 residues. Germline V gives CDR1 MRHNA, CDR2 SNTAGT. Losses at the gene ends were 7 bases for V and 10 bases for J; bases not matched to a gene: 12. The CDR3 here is CASISRRLANEQFF. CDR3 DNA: TGTGCCAGCATCAGTCGGCGACTAGCGAACGAGCAGTTCTTC.

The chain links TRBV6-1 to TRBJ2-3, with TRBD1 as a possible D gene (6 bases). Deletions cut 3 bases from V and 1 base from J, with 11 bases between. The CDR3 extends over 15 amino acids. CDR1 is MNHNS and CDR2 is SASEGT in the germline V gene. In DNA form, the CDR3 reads TGTGCCAGCAGTGATGATTGGGGGCGCACAGATACGCAGTATTTT. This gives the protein CASSDDWGRTDTQYF.

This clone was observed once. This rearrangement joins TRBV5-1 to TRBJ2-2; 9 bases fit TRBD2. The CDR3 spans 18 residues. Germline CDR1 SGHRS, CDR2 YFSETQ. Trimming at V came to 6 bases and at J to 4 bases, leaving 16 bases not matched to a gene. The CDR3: CASKSGRLAALVTGELFF. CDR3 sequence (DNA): TGCGCCAGCAAGTCGGGTAGACTAGCGGCCCTTGTCACCGGGGAGCTGTTTTTT.

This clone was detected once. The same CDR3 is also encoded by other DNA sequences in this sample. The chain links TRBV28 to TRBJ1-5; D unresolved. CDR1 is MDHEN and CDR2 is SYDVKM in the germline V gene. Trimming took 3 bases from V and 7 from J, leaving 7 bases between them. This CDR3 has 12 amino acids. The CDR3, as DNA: TGTGCCAGCAGTTTGATCGGGCAGCCCCAGCATTTT. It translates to CASSLIGQPQHF.

The CDR3 loop reads CASSKDRDYEQYF. CDR3 DNA sequence: TGTGCCAGCAGTAAAGACAGGGACTACGAGCAGTACTTC. The chain combines TRBV6-1 with TRBJ2-7, with 7 bases that match TRBD1. The CDR3 runs 13 residues. J lost 3 bases, V lost 5 bases, and 4 bases had no gene match. From germline, CDR1 is MNHNS and CDR2 SASEGT.

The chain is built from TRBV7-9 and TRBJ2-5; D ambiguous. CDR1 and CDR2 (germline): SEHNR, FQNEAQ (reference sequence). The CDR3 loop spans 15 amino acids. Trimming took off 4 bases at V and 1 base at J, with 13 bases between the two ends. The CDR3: CASSWGDAPQETQYF. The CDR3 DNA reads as TGTGCCAGCAGCTGGGGTGATGCCCCCCAAGAGACCCAGTACTTC.

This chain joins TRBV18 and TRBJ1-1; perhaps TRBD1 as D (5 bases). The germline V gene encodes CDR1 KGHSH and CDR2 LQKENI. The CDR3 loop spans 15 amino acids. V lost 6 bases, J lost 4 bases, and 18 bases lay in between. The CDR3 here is CASSQTPSRGTEAFF. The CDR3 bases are TGTGCCAGCTCCCAAACTCCCTCGAGGGGCACTGAAGCTTTCTTT.

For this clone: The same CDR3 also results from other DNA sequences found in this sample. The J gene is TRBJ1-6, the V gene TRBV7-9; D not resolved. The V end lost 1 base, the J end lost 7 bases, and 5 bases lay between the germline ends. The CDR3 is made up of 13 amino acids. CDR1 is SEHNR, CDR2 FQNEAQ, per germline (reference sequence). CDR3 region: CASSLVGNSPLHF. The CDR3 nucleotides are TGTGCCAGCAGCTTAGTTGGGAATTCACCCCTCCACTTT.

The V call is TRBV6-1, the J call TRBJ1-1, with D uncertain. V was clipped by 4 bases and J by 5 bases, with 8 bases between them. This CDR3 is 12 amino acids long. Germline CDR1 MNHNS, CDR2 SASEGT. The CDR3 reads CASSGRWTEAFF. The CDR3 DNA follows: TGTGCCAGCAGTGGAAGGTGGACTGAAGCTTTCTTT.

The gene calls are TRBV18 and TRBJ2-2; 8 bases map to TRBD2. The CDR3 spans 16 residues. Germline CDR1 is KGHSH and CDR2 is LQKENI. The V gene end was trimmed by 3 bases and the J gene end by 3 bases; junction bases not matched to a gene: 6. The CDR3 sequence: CASSPASGSYTGELFF. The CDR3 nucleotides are TGTGCCAGCTCACCGGCTAGCGGGTCCTACACCGGGGAGCTGTTTTTT. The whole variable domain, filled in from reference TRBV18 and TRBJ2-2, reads NAGVMQNPRHLVRRRGQEARLRCSPMKGHSHVYWYRQLPEEGLKFMVYLQKENIIDESGMPKERFSAEFPKEGPSILRIQQVVRGDSAAYFCASSPASGSYTGELFFGEGSRLTVL.

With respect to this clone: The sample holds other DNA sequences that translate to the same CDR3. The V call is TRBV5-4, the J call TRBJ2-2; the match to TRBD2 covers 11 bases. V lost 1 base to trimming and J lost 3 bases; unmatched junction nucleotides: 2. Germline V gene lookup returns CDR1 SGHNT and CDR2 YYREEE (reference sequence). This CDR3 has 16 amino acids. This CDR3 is CASSLLLAGDTGELFF. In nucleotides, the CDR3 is TGTGCCAGCAGCTTGTTACTAGCGGGAGACACCGGGGAGCTGTTTTTT.

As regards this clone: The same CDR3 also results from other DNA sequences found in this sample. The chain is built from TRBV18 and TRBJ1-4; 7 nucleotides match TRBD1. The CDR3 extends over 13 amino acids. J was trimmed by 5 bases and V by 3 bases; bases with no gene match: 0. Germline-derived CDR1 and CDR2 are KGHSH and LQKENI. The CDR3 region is CASSPDRNEKLFF. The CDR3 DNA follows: TGTGCCAGCTCACCGGACAGGAATGAAAAACTGTTTTTT.

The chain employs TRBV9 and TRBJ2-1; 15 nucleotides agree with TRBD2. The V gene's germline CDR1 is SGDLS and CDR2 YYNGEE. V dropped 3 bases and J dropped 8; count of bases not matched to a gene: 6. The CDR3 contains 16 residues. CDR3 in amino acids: CASSAGLAGGPHEQFF. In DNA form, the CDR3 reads TGTGCCAGCAGCGCCGGACTAGCGGGAGGGCCCCATGAGCAGTTCTTC.

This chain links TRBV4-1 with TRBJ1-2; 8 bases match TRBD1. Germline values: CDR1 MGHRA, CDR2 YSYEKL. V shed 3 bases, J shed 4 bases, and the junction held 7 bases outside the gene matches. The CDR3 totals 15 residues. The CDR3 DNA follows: TGCGCCAGCAGCCAGAGCGGACAGGGCTTCTATGGCTACACCTTC. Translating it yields CASSQSGQGFYGYTF.

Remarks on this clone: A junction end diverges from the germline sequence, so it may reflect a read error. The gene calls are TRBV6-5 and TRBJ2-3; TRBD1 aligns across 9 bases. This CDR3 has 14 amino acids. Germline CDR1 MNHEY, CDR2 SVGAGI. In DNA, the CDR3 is TGTGCCAGCAGCCTAATCGCCGGGACAGGGACCTCGGTTTTT. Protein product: CASSLIAGTGTSVF.